The next 5 T cell receptor beta chains were all read from a single sample in a study of blood T cell repertoires in COVID-19. Generated by immunoSEQ multiplex PCR, the TCRdb table keeps only in-frame clones and is missing some. Of about 110,000 clones listed, approximately 84% are singletons. The sequencing input was peripheral blood. The source is a man between 40 and 49 years old with acute or convalescent COVID-19.

This rearrangement joins TRBV7-3 to TRBJ2-3, with a tentative D call TRBD2 (5 bases). The ends were cut back, 6 bases at V and 9 bases at J, with 16 bases in the middle. Germline V lookup: CDR1 SGHTA, CDR2 FQGTGA. CDR3 length equals 13 residues. In DNA, the CDR3 is TGTGCCAGCAGTCGAACGATGAGGGAGACGCAGTATTTT. Translating it yields CASSRTMRETQYF.

This chain joins TRBV6-5 and TRBJ1-2; D gene ambiguous. CDR1 is MNHEY, CDR2 SVGAGI, per germline. This CDR3 region has 11 residues. Between the trimmed V and J ends, which lost 4 bases and 5 bases, there was a span of 5 bases. The chain's CDR3 is CASSSYYGYTF. As DNA, the CDR3 is TGTGCCAGCAGTTCCTATTATGGCTACACCTTC.

The chain joins TRBV7-9 to TRBJ2-3, with D perhaps TRBD2 (5 bases). Germline V gene data show CDR1 as SEHNR and CDR2 as FQNEAQ (reference sequence). V lost 3 bases and J lost 4, with 8 bases in between. This CDR3 spans 13 amino acids. The CDR3 is CASSFGSADTQYF. The CDR3 DNA sequence: TGTGCCAGCAGCTTTGGGAGCGCAGATACGCAGTATTTT.

V usage is TRBV18 and J usage is TRBJ2-1, with TRBD2 matching over 11 bases. Per germline, CDR1 KGHSH and CDR2 LQKENI. CDR3 size: 17 residues. V shed 0 bases, J shed 2 bases, and the junction held 3 bases outside the gene matches. As DNA, the CDR3 is TGTGCCAGCTCACCACCCCTTAGCGGGAGGGCCTACAATGAGCAGTTCTTC. It yields the protein CASSPPLSGRAYNEQFF.

V gene TRBV5-5 combines with J gene TRBJ1-5, with D perhaps matching TRBD1 (6 bases). CDR1 is SGHKS, CDR2 YYEKEE, per germline (reference sequence). The V end lost 2 bases, the J end lost 0 bases, and 15 bases lay between the germline ends. The CDR3 runs 17 residues. For the CDR3, the DNA is TGTGCCAGCAGCTTAGCTAGGACAGAGTATAGCAATCAGCCCCAGCATTTT. It yields the protein CASSLARTEYSNQPQHF.